This passage covers 17 T cell receptor beta chains from one sample sequenced in a study of blood T cell repertoires in COVID-19 (TCRdb year 2020). Library method: the immunoSEQ multiplex PCR assay. This is the immuneACCESS table as TCRdb keeps it, with only in-frame sequences that have V and J called. A part of the clones is gone; compared with another copy, unresolved V genes explain less than half, and the rest is unexplained. For this sample the table gives 80,000 to 85,000 clones, of which 70% to 90% were detected only once. The ten most abundant clones make up 4.8% of the sample. Input material: peripheral blood. The receptors stem from a woman aged 80 or older with acute or convalescent COVID-19.

The chain recombines TRBV5-5 with TRBJ2-5, with TRBD1 as a possible D gene (6 bases). In germline, CDR1 is SGHKS, CDR2 YYEKEE (reference sequence). Trimming took off 4 bases at V and 0 bases at J, with 13 bases between the two ends. This CDR3 is built from 15 residues. The CDR3 coding sequence is TGTGCCAGCAGCCGACGTACAGGGAACCAAGAGACCCAGTACTTC. This gives the protein CASSRRTGNQETQYF.

The chain employs TRBV2 and TRBJ2-7; 10 bases agree with TRBD1. J was trimmed by 5 bases and V by 10 bases; bases with no gene match: 8. This CDR3 is built from 13 residues. Germline V CDR1 and CDR2: SNHLY, FYNNEI. In nucleotides, the CDR3 is TGTGCCAACAGCCGGGACAGGGGTAACGAGCAGTACTTC. This sequence encodes CANSRDRGNEQYF.

The V gene is TRBV25-1, the J gene TRBJ2-7; D may be TRBD1 (5 bases). V lost 1 base to trimming and J lost 2 bases, with 12 bases between them. CDR3 length: 15 amino acids. Germline CDR1 reads MGHDK; CDR2 reads SYGVNS. CDR3 sequence: CASSELKAGTYEQYF. CDR3 nucleotides: TGTGCCAGCAGTGAATTGAAGGCAGGGACCTACGAGCAGTACTTC.

This chain links TRBV19 with TRBJ1-5, with 10 bases that match TRBD1. Trimming at V came to 6 bases and at J to 2 bases, leaving 4 bases not matched to a gene. Germline V gene lookup returns CDR1 LNHDA and CDR2 SQIVND (reference sequence). The CDR3 sequence is 15 residues long. The CDR3 sequence: CASRGQGVRNQPQHF. As DNA, the CDR3 is TGTGCCAGTAGAGGACAGGGGGTTCGCAATCAGCCCCAGCATTTT.

The chain combines TRBV5-1 with TRBJ1-2, with D unclear. This CDR3 contains 15 residues. The germline V and J ends were trimmed by 0 bases and 8 bases, with 17 bases remaining between them. The germline V gene has CDR1 SGHRS and CDR2 YFSETQ. This CDR3 reads CASSLVGVPREGYTF. The CDR3 DNA reads TGCGCCAGCAGCTTGGTCGGGGTACCAAGGGAAGGCTACACCTTC. The entire variable domain, with the rest obtained from reference TRBV5-1 and TRBJ1-2, is as follows: KAGVTQTPRYLIKTRGQQVTLSCSPISGHRSVSWYQQTPGQGLQFLFEYFSETQRNKGNFPGRFSGRQFSNSRSEMNVSTLELGDSALYLCASSLVGVPREGYTFGSGTRLTVV.

The chain recombines TRBV5-4 with TRBJ1-2; TRBD1 might be the D (6 bases). The CDR3 contains 15 residues. V dropped 0 bases and J dropped 6 bases, with 15 bases sitting between them. The germline V gene has CDR1 SGHNT and CDR2 YYREEE (reference sequence). The CDR3, as DNA: TGTGCCAGCAGCTTGGGGCTGGGCAGGGGCGATGGCTACACCTTC. Translated: CASSLGLGRGDGYTF.

Details on this clone: Other nucleotide sequences in the sample specify the same CDR3. The chain couples TRBV5-1 to TRBJ1-5, with no clear D. CDR3 length equals 15 residues. The V end lost 0 bases, the J end lost 0 bases, and 7 bases lay between the germline ends. Germline V lookup: CDR1 SGHRS, CDR2 YFSETQ. In nucleotides, the CDR3 is TGCGCCAGCAGCTTGGACGGTTATAGCAATCAGCCCCAGCATTTT. Translated: CASSLDGYSNQPQHF.

The J gene is TRBJ2-1, the V gene TRBV5-8; TRBD1 agrees at 9 bases. V lost 0 bases to trimming and J lost 8 bases; unmatched junction nucleotides: 6. This CDR3 region has 15 residues. The germline V gene encodes CDR1 SGHTS and CDR2 YDEGEE. For the CDR3, the DNA is TGTGCCAGCAGCTTGGGGACAGGGGCTAACCATGAGCAGTTCTTC. This codes for CASSLGTGANHEQFF.

The V call is TRBV7-9, the J call TRBJ2-6; D perhaps matches TRBD1 (5 bases). CDR1 is SEHNR, CDR2 FQNEAQ, per germline (reference sequence). Trimming pared 5 bases from V and 6 bases from J, leaving 17 bases between. There are 16 residues in the CDR3. CDR3 bases: TGTGCCAGCAGCCCAAGACGACCGGACAAGGCCAACGTCCTGACTTTC. Its protein product is CASSPRRPDKANVLTF.

The V call is TRBV7-8, the J call TRBJ1-1; unclear D gene. The CDR3 contains 16 residues. Between the trimmed V and J ends, which lost 0 bases and 5 bases, there was a span of 16 bases. Per germline, CDR1 SGHVS and CDR2 FQNEAQ. This CDR3 is CASSLAGGRAKTEAFF. CDR3 sequence (DNA): TGTGCCAGCAGCTTAGCCGGAGGACGGGCTAAGACTGAAGCTTTCTTT. Together with reference TRBV7-8 and TRBJ1-1, the CDR3 gives the full variable domain: GAGVSQSPRYKVAKRGQDVALRCDPISGHVSLFWYQQALGQGPEFLTYFQNEAQLDKSGLPSDRFFAERPEGSVSTLKIQRTQQEDSAVYLCASSLAGGRAKTEAFFGQGTRLTVV.

The J gene is TRBJ2-6, the V gene TRBV2, with D perhaps matching TRBD2 (5 bases). The germline V and J ends were trimmed by 10 bases and 0 bases, with 10 bases remaining between them. The CDR3 totals 14 residues. Germline V gene sequence: CDR1 SNHLY, CDR2 FYNNEI. Written as DNA, the CDR3 is TGTGCCACGGACGGGGTCTCTGGGGCCAACGTCCTGACTTTC. Encoded protein: CATDGVSGANVLTF.

The chain joins TRBV9 to TRBJ1-1; a possible D gene is TRBD1 (6 bases). From germline, CDR1 is SGDLS and CDR2 YYNGEE. This CDR3 spans 13 amino acids. V shed 0 bases and J shed 11 bases, with 14 bases lying between them. The CDR3 DNA is TGTGCCAGCAGCGTAGATATGTCAGGGGAGGCTTTCTTT. Protein: CASSVDMSGEAFF.

The chain employs TRBV19 and TRBJ1-2; tentatively, D is TRBD1 (5 bases). Looked up from germline, CDR1 is LNHDA and CDR2 is SQIVND (reference sequence). This CDR3 has 13 amino acids. Trimming removed 3 bases from V and 8 bases from J, with 13 bases in between. CDR3 DNA sequence: TGTGCCAGTAGTATCCGCCAGGGCGAAGGCTACACCTTC. Translated: CASSIRQGEGYTF.

The chain has TRBV5-8 and TRBJ1-2; D remains ambiguous. Germline V gives CDR1 SGHTS, CDR2 YDEGEE. CDR3 length: 11 residues. V lost 4 bases to trimming and J lost 7 bases, with 8 bases between them. The CDR3 DNA is TGTGCCAGCAGCAGCCACTCTGGCTACACCTTC. It translates to CASSSHSGYTF.

J is TRBJ1-2 and V is TRBV6-5; 8 bases are shared with TRBD1. V dropped 5 bases and J dropped 7; count of bases not matched to a gene: 3. The CDR3 has 12 residues. Germline loops: CDR1 MNHEY, CDR2 SVGAGI. DNA of the CDR3: TGTGCCAGCAGTCAGACAGGGGTTGGCTACACCTTC. Translating gives CASSQTGVGYTF.

In this sample, this clone turned up once. The genes are TRBV5-5 and TRBJ2-3; D is perhaps TRBD2 (6 bases). Germline values: CDR1 SGHKS, CDR2 YYEKEE (reference sequence). Trimming removed 4 bases at V and 1 base at J, with 16 bases between. The CDR3 sequence is 16 residues long. Written as DNA, the CDR3 is TGTGCCAGCAGCCCAGGAGGGGCCTGGCGCACAGATACGCAGTATTTT. Translated: CASSPGGAWRTDTQYF.

The chain carries TRBV13 and TRBJ1-3; 7 bases map to TRBD1. The junction had 4 bases not matched to a gene; V was cut back by 5 bases and J by 0 bases. This CDR3 has 15 amino acids. Per germline, CDR1 PRHDT and CDR2 FYEKMQ (reference sequence). The DNA for the CDR3 is TGTGCCAGCAGCCCCGGGACAGTCTCTGGAAACACCATATATTTT. It codes for CASSPGTVSGNTIYF.